This T cell receptor beta chain was sequenced in a study of T-cell memory formation after mild COVID-19. Study overall: TCR clusters showed largely donor specificity. The study's findings and limits: Researchers report contracting CD4+ clones mostly in CM and EM, with CD8+ clones in EMRA. Pre-infection memory harbored some responding clones, suggesting cross-reactive memory joined.

With constant-segment primers, 5'RACE yielded cDNA libraries of TCR alpha and TCR beta that carried sample barcodes and UMIs. TCRdb re-called the 5' RACE reads with MiXCR, one entry per CDR3 protein. Altogether approximately 400,000 distinct CDR3 sequences are present, roughly 18% being singletons, with the ten largest covering 20% to 25%. Comment on this clonotype: Its antigen is unidentified.

The CDR3 totals 16 residues. Trimming cost V 0 bases and J 4 bases, with 15 bases left between them. Germline assignment: CDR1 MNHEY and CDR2 SVGAGI. The V call is TRBV6-5, the J call TRBJ1-1; a weak D match, TRBD1 (5 bases). The TCR comes from a man aged 18 to 29 who had mild COVID-19 (a few samples of this study predate the infection). Cell type and time point are not known. The sequenced sample was PBMCs or a T cell subset sorted from them (not recorded which). For the CDR3, the DNA is TGTGCCAGCAGTTACTCGTTTGGGGGGATCGGCACTGAAGCTTTCTTT. Protein sequence: CASSYSFGGIGTEAFF.